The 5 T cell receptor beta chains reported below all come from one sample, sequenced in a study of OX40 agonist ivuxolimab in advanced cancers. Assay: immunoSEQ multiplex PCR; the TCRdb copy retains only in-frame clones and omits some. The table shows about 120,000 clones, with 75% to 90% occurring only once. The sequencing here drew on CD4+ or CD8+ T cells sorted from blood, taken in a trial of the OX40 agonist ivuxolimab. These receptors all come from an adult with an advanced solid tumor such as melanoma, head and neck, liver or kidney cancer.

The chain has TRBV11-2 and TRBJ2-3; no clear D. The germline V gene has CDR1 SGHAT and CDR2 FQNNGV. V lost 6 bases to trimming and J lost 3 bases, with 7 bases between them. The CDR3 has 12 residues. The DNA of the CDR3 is TGTGCCAGCAGTCTGGAAACAGATACGCAGTATTTT. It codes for CASSLETDTQYF.

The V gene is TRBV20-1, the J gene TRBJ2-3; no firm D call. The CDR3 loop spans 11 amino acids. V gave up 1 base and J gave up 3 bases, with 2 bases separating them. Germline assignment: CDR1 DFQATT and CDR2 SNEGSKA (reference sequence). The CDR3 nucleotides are TGCAGTGCTAGAGGGACAGATACGCAGTATTTT. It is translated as CSARGTDTQYF.

CDR3 sequence (DNA): TGTGCCTTATACCTCCGCGGACAGGGGGTGGCAGATACGCAGTATTTT. As protein: CALYLRGQGVADTQYF. The chain couples TRBV30 to TRBJ2-3, with 10 bases that match TRBD1. The CDR3 runs 16 residues. The germline CDR1 and CDR2 sequences are GTSNPN and SVGIG (reference sequence). Germline trimming cut 7 bases from V and 4 bases from J; bases unmatched to any gene: 14.

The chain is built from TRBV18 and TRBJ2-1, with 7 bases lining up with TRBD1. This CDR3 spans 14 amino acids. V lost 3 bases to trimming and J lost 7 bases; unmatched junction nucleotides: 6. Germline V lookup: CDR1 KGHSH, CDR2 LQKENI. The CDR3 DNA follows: TGTGCCAGCTCACCTGGGACAGATGCGAATGAGCAGTTCTTC. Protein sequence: CASSPGTDANEQFF.

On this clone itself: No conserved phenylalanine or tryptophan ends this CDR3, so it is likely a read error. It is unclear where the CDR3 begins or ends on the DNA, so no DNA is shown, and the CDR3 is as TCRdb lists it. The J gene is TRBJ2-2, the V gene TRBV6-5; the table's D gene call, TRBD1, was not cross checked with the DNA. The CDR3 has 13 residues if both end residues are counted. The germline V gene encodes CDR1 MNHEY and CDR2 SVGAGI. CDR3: CASRGQGKIGEIL.